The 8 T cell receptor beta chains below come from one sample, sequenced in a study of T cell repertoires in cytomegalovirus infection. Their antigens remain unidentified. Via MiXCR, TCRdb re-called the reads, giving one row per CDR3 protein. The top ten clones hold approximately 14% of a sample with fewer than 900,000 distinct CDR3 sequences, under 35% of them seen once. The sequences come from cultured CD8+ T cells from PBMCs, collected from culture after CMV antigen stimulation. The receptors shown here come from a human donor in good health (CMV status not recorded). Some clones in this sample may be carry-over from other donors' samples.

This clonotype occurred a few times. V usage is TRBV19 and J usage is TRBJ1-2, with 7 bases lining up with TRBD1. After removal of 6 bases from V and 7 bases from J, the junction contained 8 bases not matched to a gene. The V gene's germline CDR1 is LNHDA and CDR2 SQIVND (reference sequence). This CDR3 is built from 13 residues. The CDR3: CASSPTGKGGYTF. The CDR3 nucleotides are TGTGCCAGTAGCCCGACAGGGAAGGGTGGCTACACCTTC.

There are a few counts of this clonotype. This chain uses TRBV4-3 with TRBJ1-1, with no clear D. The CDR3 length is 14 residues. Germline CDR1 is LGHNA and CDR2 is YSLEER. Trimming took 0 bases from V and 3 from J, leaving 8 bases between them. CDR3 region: CASSQDQVYTEAFF. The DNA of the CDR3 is TGCGCCAGCAGCCAAGACCAGGTATACACTGAAGCTTTCTTT.

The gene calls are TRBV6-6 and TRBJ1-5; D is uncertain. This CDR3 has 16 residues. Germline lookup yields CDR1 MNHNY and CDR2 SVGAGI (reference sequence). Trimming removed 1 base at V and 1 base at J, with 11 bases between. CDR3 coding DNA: TGTGCCAGCAGTTACTATTCCGGGTCCAGCAATCAGCCCCAGCATTTT. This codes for CASSYYSGSSNQPQHF.

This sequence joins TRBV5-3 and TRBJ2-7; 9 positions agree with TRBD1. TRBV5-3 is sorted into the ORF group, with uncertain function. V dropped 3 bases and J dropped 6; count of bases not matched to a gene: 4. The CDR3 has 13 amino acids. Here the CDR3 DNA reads TGTGCCAGAAGCTCACAGGGGGCGCGCGAGCAGTACGTC. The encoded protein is CARSSQGAREQYV.

CDR3: CASSLPAGTSSPYEQYF. CDR3 bases: TGTGCCAGCAGCTTACCTGCTGGGACTAGCTCTCCCTACGAGCAGTACTTC. The gene calls are TRBV7-9 and TRBJ2-7, with 9 bases fitting TRBD2. Germline V gene sequence: CDR1 SEHNR, CDR2 FQNEAQ (reference sequence). Trimming at V came to 2 bases and at J to 2 bases, leaving 10 bases not matched to a gene. The CDR3 loop spans 17 amino acids.

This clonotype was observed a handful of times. For the CDR3, the DNA is TGTGCCAGCAGTTTGCGAGGGACAGTAACACCCCTCCACTTT. Translation: CASSLRGTVTPLHF. The chain combines TRBV27 with TRBJ1-6; TRBD1 agrees at 7 bases. Per germline, CDR1 MNHEY and CDR2 SMNVEV (reference sequence). The CDR3 extends over 14 amino acids. Trimming removed 3 bases from V and 11 bases from J; junction bases left unmatched: 7.

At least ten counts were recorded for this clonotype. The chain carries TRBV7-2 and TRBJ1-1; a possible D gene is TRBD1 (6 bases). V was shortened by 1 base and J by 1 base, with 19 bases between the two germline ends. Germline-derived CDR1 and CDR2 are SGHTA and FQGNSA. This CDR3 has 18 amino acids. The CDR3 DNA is TGTGCCAGCAGCTTAGTGGCGGATCCCCGGGGGGCGAACACTGAAGCTTTCTTT. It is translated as CASSLVADPRGANTEAFF.

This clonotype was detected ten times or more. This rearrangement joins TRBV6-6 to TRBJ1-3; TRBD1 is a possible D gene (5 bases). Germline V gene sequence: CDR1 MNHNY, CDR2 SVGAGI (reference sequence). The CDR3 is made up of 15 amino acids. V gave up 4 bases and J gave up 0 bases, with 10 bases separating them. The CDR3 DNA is TGTGCCAGCAGTTGGGACCCGAGCTCTGGAAACACCATATATTTT. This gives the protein CASSWDPSSGNTIYF.